A selection of T cell receptor beta chains follows, all from one sample in a study of blood T cells in healthy people across ages. TCRdb ran MiXCR on the 5' RACE reads and lists one entry per CDR3 protein. This sample has 1.5 million to 2 million distinct CDR3 sequences; over 25% occur once, and the top ten carry 7% to 9%. The sample consisted of blood. The receptors derive from a woman aged 25 to 39 in good health. The CDR3 runs from the conserved cysteine through the conserved F or W. Each record gives: V gene, J gene, CDR3 protein.

TRBV20-1,TRBJ2-5,CSATLAEGQETQYF
TRBV30,TRBJ1-5,CAWSGVSNQPQHF
TRBV6-6,TRBJ2-7,CASSPPGICYEQYF
TRBV7-9,TRBJ2-1,CASSTSTGHNEQFF
TRBV29-1,TRBJ1-1,CSVSSGTVEAFF
TRBV5-5,TRBJ1-1,CASSLAVSMNTEAFF
TRBV6-6,TRBJ1-1,CASRPGSALTEAFF
TRBV28,TRBJ2-7,CASSLRLGYEQYF
TRBV7-7,NA,CASSSTISNEQYF
TRBV7-9,TRBJ1-4,CASSLLGGATNEKLFF
TRBV3-1,TRBJ2-7,CASSQRGLLSEQYF
TRBV7-9,TRBJ2-3,CASSWETGFTDTQYF
TRBV27,TRBJ2-1,CASSLIVGETQFF
TRBV30,TRBJ1-2,CAWTPDRTHGYTF
TRBV27,TRBJ2-3,CASREVAAITDTQYF
TRBV15,TRBJ2-3,CATSSHTDTQYF
TRBV6-2/TRBV6-3,TRBJ2-1,CASRYAGSRGEQFF
TRBV6-2/TRBV6-3,TRBJ2-3,CASSYSVAGGPPDTQYF
TRBV15,TRBJ2-1,CATSRVDAGSYEQFF
TRBV19,TRBJ2-1,CASSISDSYNEQFF
TRBV12-3/TRBV12-4,TRBJ1-2,CASSSLRQGAGGYTF
TRBV7-2,TRBJ1-1,CASSLVLGEAFF
TRBV4-3,TRBJ2-3,CASSRFTGGVADTQYF
TRBV18,TRBJ1-1,CASSPDRGARTEAFF
TRBV19,TRBJ2-3,CASSGKGDTQYF
TRBV7-2,TRBJ1-1,CASSLAIPGRTEAFF
TRBV7-2,TRBJ1-2,CASSPTLGGVADYTF